This T cell receptor beta chain was recovered during a study of blood T cell repertoires in COVID-19. Background on the study: PBMCs, B-cell-depleted T cells, or T cells provided the cDNA or gDNA that made up the material.

In the authors' methods: It was from reference gene primer amplification that nucleated cell counts were estimated. Using immunoSEQ multiplex PCR, the repertoire was profiled, and TCRdb retains in-frame clones only, with some absent. For V, J and clone size, that table is used; D and trimming come from the DNA. The sample has around 130,000 clones; around 80% are singletons. From germline, CDR1 is MNHNY and CDR2 SVGAGI (reference sequence). With 8 bases clipped from V and 3 bases from J, the junction kept 12 bases outside the gene matches. This CDR3 has 15 amino acids. Enrollees, about 18 to 100 years old, lived in around 23 US areas. Cohort placement rested on clinical history that participants reported themselves.

The sequencing input was PBMCs or T cells enriched from blood (not recorded which). The chain joins TRBV6-6 to TRBJ2-7, with 8 bases fitting TRBD2. This receptor was taken from a man between 35 and 55 years old with acute COVID-19. CDR3 region: CASSPGGEGNYEQYF. The CDR3 nucleotides are TGTGCCAGCTCCCCGGGGGGGGAGGGCAACTACGAGCAGTACTTC.